The text below deals with one T cell receptor beta chain. What it binds is unknown. These data come from a study of Ad26.COV2.S vaccination and SARS-CoV-2 variants. Study context: Ad26.COV2.S shots went into the muscle once or twice, 56 days apart. Study-level points and caveats: Comparable non-spike TCR breadth was observed in vaccine and placebo recipients. From the TCR breadth and depth analyses, total T cell responses may have been underestimated.

As for treatment: 15 to 20 received Ad26.COV2.S at low or high dose, single or two shots; a few received placebo; per-sample allocation not given. On day 63 after the first injection, vaccine and placebo recipients gave samples. Donor was an adult aged 18-55 years in Boston. Germline-derived CDR1 and CDR2 are SGHRS and YFSETQ. The CDR3 length is 15 residues. Trimming left V 4 bases short and J 0 bases short, with 12 bases between. Sequencing used immunoSEQ multiplex PCR; TCRdb keeps in-frame clones, though not all of them. In the table there are 430,000 or so clones, about 93% of which are singletons.

The source material was peripheral blood, sampled in a trial of Ad26.COV2.S vaccine versus placebo. The rearrangement joins TRBV5-1 to TRBJ2-3; perhaps TRBD2 as D (5 bases). This receptor was taken from a person between 18 and 60 years old who received the Ad26.COV2.S COVID-19 vaccine or a placebo. Here the CDR3 reads CASSRTVPSTDTQYF. DNA of the CDR3: TGCGCCAGCAGCCGGACTGTACCTAGCACAGATACGCAGTATTTT. The entire variable domain, with the rest obtained from reference TRBV5-1 and TRBJ2-3, is as follows: KAGVTQTPRYLIKTRGQQVTLSCSPISGHRSVSWYQQTPGQGLQFLFEYFSETQRNKGNFPGRFSGRQFSNSRSEMNVSTLELGDSALYLCASSRTVPSTDTQYFGPGTRLTVL.